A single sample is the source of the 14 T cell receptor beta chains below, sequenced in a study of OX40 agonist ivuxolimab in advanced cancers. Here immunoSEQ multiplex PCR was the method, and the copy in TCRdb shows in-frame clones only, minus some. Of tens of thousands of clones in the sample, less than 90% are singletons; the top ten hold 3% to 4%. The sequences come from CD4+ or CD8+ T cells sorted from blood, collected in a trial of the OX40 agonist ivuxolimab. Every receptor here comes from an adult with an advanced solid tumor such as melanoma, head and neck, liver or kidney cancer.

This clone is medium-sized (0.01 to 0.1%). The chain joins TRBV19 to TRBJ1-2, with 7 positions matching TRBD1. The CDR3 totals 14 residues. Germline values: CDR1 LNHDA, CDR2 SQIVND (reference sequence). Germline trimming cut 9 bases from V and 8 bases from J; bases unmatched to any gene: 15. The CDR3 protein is CARGGGRAYGGYTF. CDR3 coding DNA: TGTGCCAGAGGGGGCGGTCGGGCTTATGGGGGCTACACCTTC.

The CDR3 spells CASSSGQGGESYNSPLHF. Written as DNA, the CDR3 is TGTGCCAGCAGTTCGGGACAGGGGGGGGAGTCCTATAATTCACCCCTCCACTTT. The chain couples TRBV28 to TRBJ1-6; 11 bases line up with TRBD1. Losses at the gene ends were 4 bases for V and 1 base for J; bases not matched to a gene: 6. Germline CDR1 and CDR2: MDHEN and SYDVKM. CDR3 length: 18 residues.

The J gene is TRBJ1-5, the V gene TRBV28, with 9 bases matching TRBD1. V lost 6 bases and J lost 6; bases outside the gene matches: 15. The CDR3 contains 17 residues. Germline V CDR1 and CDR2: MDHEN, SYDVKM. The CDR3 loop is CASSHAGTGTLGQPQHF. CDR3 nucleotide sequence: TGTGCCAGCAGCCACGCCGGGACAGGGACCCTTGGTCAGCCCCAGCATTTT.

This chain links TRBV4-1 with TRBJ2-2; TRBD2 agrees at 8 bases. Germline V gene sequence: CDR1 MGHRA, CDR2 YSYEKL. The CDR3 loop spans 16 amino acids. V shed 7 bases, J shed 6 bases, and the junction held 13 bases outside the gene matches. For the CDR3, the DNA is TGCGCCAGCAAAGGGATAGCGGGGATCCGGGCCGGGGAGCTGTTTTTT. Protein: CASKGIAGIRAGELFF.

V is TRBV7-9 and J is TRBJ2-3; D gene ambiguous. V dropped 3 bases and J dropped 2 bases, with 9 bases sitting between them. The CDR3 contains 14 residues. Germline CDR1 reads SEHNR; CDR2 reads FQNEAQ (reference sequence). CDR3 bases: TGTGCCAGCAGCTTTGATCAGTCCACAGATACGCAGTATTTT. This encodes CASSFDQSTDTQYF.

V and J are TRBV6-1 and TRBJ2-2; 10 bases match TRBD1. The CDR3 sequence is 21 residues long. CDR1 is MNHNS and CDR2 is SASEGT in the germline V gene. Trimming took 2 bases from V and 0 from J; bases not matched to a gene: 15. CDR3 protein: CASSERSWTGGDITNTGELFF. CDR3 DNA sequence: TGTGCCAGCAGTGAAAGAAGTTGGACAGGGGGGGATATAACGAACACCGGGGAGCTGTTTTTT.

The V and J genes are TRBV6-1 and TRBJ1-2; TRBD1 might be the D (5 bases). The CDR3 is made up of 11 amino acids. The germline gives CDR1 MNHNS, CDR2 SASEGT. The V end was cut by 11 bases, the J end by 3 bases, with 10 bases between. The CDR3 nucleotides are TGTGCCTCGGAAGGGGACTATGGCTACACCTTC. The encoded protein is CASEGDYGYTF.

CDR3 coding DNA: TGTGCCAGCAGCATTAGCGGATCTTACACCGGGGAGCTGTTTTTT. This sequence encodes CASSISGSYTGELFF. This chain links TRBV7-6 with TRBJ2-2, with D perhaps TRBD2 (6 bases). Trimming pared 5 bases from V and 3 bases from J, leaving 13 bases between. Germline loops: CDR1 SGHVS, CDR2 FNYEAQ. The CDR3 contains 15 residues. Full variable domain (remainder filled in from reference TRBV7-6 and TRBJ2-2): GAGVSQSPRYKVTKRGQDVALRCDPISGHVSLYWYRQALGQGPEFLTYFNYEAQQDKSGLPNDRFSAERPEGSISTLTIQRTEQRDSAMYRCASSISGSYTGELFFGEGSRLTVL.

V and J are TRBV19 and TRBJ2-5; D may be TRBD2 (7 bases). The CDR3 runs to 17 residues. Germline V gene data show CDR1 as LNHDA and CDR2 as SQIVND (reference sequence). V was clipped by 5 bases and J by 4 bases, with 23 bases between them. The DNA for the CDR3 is TGTGCCAGTAGTGAACGTCACACCGGGGGGCCTAGAGAGACCCAGTACTTC. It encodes CASSERHTGGPRETQYF.

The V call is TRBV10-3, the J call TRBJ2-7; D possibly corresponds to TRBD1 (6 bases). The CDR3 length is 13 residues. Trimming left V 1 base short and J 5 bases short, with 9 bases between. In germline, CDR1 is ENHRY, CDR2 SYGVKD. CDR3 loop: CAISEYRANEQYF. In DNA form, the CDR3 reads TGTGCCATCAGTGAGTACAGGGCTAACGAGCAGTACTTC.

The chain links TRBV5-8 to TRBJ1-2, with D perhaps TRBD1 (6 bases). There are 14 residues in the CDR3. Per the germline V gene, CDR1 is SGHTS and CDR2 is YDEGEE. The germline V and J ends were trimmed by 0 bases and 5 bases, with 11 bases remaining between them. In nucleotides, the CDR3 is TGTGCCAGCAGCTTGGACGGGGACAATTATGGCTACACCTTC. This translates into CASSLDGDNYGYTF.

CDR3 DNA: TGTGCCAGCAGCGGACGAGCGGGGGGGCCCAAAGATACGCAGTATTTT. The encoded protein is CASSGRAGGPKDTQYF. The V gene is TRBV7-9, the J gene TRBJ2-3; 10 bases agree with TRBD2. Trimming removed 5 bases from V and 5 bases from J; junction bases left unmatched: 10. The CDR3 length is 16 residues. Germline V CDR1 and CDR2: SEHNR, FQNEAQ (reference sequence). The entire variable domain, with the rest obtained from reference TRBV7-9 and TRBJ2-3, is as follows: DTGVSQNPRHKITKRGQNVTFRCDPISEHNRLYWYRQTLGQGPEFLTYFQNEAQLEKSRLLSDRFSAERPKGSFSTLEIQRTEQGDSAMYLCASSGRAGGPKDTQYFGPGTRLTVL.

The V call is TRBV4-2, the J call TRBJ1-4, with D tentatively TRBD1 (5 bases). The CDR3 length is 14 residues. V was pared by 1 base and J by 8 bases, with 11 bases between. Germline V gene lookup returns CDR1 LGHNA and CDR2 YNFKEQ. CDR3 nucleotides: TGTGCCAGCAGCCAAGGCCAGGGTGAAGAAAAACTGTTTTTT. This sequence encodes CASSQGQGEEKLFF.

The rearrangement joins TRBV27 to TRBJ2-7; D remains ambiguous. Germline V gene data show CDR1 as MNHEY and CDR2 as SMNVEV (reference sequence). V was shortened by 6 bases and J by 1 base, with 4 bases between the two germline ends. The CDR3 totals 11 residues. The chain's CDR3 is CASRSSYEQYF. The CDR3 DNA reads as TGTGCCAGCAGGAGTTCCTACGAGCAGTACTTC.